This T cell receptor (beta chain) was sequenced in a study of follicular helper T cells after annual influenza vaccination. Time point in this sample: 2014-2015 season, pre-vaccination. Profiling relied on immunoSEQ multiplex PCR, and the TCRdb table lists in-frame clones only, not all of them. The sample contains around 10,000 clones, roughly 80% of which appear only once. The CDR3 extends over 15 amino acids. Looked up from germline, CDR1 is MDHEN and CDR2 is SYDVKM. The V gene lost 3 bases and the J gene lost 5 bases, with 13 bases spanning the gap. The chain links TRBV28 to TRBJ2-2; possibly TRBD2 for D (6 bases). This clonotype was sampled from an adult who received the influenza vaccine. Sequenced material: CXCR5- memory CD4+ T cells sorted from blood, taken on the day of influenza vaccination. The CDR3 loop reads CASSFLPRGTGELFF. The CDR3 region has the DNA TGTGCCAGCAGTTTCCTACCTCGGGGGACCGGGGAGCTGTTTTTT.